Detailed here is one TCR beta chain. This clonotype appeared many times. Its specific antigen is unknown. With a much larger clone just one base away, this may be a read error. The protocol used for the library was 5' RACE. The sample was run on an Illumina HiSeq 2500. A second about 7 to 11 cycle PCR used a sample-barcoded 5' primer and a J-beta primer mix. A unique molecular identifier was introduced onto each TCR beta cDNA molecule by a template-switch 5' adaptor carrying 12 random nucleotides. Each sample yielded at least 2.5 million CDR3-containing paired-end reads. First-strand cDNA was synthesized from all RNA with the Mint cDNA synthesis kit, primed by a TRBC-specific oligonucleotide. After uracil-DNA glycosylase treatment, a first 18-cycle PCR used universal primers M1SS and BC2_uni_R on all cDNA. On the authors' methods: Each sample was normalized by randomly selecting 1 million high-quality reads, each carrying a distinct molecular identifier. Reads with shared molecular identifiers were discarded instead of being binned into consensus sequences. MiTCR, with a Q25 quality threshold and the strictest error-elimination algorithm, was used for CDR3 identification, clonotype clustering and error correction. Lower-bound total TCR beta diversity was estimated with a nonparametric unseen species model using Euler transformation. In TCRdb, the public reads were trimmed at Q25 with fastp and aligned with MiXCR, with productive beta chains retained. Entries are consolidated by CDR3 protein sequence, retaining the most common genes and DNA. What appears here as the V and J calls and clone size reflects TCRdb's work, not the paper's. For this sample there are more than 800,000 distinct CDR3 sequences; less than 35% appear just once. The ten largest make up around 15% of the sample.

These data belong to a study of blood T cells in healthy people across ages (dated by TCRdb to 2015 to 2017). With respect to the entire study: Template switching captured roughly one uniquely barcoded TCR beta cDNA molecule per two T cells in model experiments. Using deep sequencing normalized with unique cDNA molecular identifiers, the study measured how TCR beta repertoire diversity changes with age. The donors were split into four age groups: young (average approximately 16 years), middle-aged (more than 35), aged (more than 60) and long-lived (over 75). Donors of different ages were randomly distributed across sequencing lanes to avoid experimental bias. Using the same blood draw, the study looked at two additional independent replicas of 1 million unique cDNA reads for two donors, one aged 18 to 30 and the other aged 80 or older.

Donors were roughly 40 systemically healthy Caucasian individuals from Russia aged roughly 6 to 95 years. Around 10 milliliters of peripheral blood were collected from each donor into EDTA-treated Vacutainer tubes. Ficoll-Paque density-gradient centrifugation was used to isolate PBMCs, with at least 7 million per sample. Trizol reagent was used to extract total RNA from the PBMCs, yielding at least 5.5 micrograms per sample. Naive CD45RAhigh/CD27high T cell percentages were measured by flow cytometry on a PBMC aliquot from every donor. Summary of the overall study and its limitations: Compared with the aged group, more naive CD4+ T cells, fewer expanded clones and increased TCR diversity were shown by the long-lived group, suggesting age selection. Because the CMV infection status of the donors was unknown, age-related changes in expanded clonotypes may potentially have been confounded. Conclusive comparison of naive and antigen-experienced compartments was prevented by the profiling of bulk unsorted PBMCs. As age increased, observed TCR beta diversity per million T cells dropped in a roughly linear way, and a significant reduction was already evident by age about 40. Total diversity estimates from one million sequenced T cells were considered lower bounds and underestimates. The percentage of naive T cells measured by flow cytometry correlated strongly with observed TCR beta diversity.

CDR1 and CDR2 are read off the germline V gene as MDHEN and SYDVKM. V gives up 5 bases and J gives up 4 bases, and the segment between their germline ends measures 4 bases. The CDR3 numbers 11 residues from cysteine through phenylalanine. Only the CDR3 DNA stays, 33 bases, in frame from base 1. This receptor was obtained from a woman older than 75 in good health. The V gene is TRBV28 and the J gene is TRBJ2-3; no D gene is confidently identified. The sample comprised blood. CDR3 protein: CASSHADTQYF. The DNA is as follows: TGTGCCAGCAGTCACGCAGATACGCAGTATTTT.